This T cell receptor (beta chain) was documented in a study of blood T cell repertoires in COVID-19 (dated by TCRdb to the early 2020s). About the study as a whole: Collaborator samples came from the United States, Italy and Spain and covered acute and convalescent phases of COVID-19. The material from the prospective study consisted of cDNA or gDNA derived from T cells, B-cell-depleted T cells, or PBMCs. Sample metadata almost always included a de-identified subject ID, COVID-19 status, age in years and sex. Samples came from the ongoing ImmuneRACE study (first 160 participants) plus 1,254 subjects from 6 global collaborators. Subjects who had been exposed to COVID-19, were actively infected with it, or had recovered from it provided the deeply sampled blood TCRbeta repertoires that made up the dataset. Where HLA class I and class II types were available, the types were taken from metadata supplied by the sample provider, not from assay-based typing. A freely available public database, intended as a resource for researchers studying the immune response to SARS-CoV-2, is where the repertoires were released.

Looking up the germline V gene yields CDR1 ENHRY and CDR2 SYGVKD. Inclusive of the bounding cysteine and phenylalanine, the CDR3 is 16 residues long. The sequence is cut down to CDR3 DNA, 48 bases in frame from base 1. For this chain, trimming is 7 bases at the V end and 7 bases at the J end, and the number of junction bases without a gene match is 16. In the prospective study, participants were roughly 18 to 89 years old, resided in fewer than 25 geographic areas of the United States, and were enrolled through a virtual design. To assign participants to cohorts, the prospective study relied on clinical history that participants themselves reported in a screening survey and a study questionnaire. For ImmuneRACE Cohort 3, a participant was defined as recovered based on two consecutive negative NP/OP PCR tests, clearance by a healthcare professional, or resolution of symptoms. In the prospective study, whole blood, serum and a nasopharyngeal or oropharyngeal swab were collected from each participant by mobile phlebotomists. Over a roughly 2-month period, participants in the prospective study had the option of providing additional blood draws and questionnaires. Blood samples from the prospective study were shipped frozen or at room temperature prior to DNA extraction.

As concerns this clone: Its antigen is unknown. Base qualities are not recorded, but no much larger clone differs from it by a single base.

Broad study findings and their caveats: Clinical and demographic metadata were provided uncurated, with the amount varying by source and participant.

TCRbeta CDR3 regions were amplified from genomic DNA by means of the immunoSEQ Assay, a bias-controlled multiplex PCR. Regarding the original processing steps: Nucleated cell counts per sample were estimated from amplification of reference gene primers within the assay. To quantify the absolute abundance of each unique TCRbeta CDR3 rearrangement, sequence reads were collapsed and filtered. For each sample, productive Simpson clonality was calculated as the square root of Simpson's diversity index over productive rearrangements. This immuneACCESS table, as held by TCRdb, lists in-frame sequences with V and J called but not all clones. Of the missing ones, under half trace to an unresolved V gene in checked studies; the others have no known cause. V and J calls plus clone size are reproduced from that table; the DNA served to infer D and trimming. The sample data list some 490,000 clones, and about 88% of these were observed just once. Roughly 8% of the sample is held by the ten biggest clonotypes.

Sequencing was done on a sample of PBMCs or T cells enriched from blood (not recorded which). This receptor was identified in a woman between 55 and 75 years old who had recovered from COVID-19. This chain joins TRBV10-3 to TRBJ1-2, with 9 middle bases fitting TRBD1. The CDR3 region has the sequence CAIKTTGGRTVGGYTF. The DNA is TGTGCCATCAAGACTACAGGGGGCCGAACCGTCGGTGGCTACACCTTC.